What follows describes a single T cell receptor (beta chain). This clone was detected once. Its binding antigen is unknown. Nothing much larger sits one base from this clone, and base qualities are not available. Libraries were prepared through the immunoSEQ multiplex PCR assay. TCRdb obtained this table from immuneACCESS and retained in-frame rearrangements with V and J assigned. These tables miss some clones; where compared with another copy, unresolved V genes account for less than half of the shortfall, and the remainder is unexplained. The sample table contains about 82,000 clones; only one count was recorded for over 90% of them. The ten largest make up 4.5% to 5.5% of the sample. The data were taken from a study of control samples from healthy donors and cancer patients (TCRdb year 2020). The CDR1 and CDR2 encoded by the germline V gene (reference sequence) are SEHNR and FQNEAQ. The CDR3 numbers 16 residues from cysteine through phenylalanine. CDR3 DNA is the only sequence kept; it has 48 bases, read in frame from the first base. V and J lose 5 bases and 0 bases, and a span of 15 bases separates them.

Sequencing input: blood. The receptor chain draws on TRBV7-9 and TRBJ2-3; the D gene could be either TRBD1 or TRBD2, each agreeing at 5 bases. This TCR was sampled from a woman aged 18-29 years in good health. The CDR3 corresponds to CASSPQWGRSTDTQYF. The bases read TGTGCCAGCAGCCCCCAGTGGGGACGTAGCACAGATACGCAGTATTTT.